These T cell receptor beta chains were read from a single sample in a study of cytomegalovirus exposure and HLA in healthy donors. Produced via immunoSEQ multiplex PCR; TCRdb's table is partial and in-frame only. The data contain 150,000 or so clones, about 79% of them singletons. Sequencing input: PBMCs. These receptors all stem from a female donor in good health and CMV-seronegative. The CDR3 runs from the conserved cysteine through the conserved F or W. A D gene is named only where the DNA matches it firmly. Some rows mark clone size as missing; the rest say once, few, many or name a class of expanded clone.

TGCGCCAGCAGCCAAGATAGGAGCGCCAATCGGCCCCAGCATTTT,CASSQDRSANRPQHF,TRBJ1-5,TRBV4-3,.,.
TGTGCTAGCAGCTTAGCTAGCGGGGGTGTAAATGAGCAGTTCTTC,CASSLASGGVNEQFF,TRBJ2-1,TRBV7-7,TRBD2,.
TGTGCCAGCAGTTACGGTGGGGCATTGGCTGAAGCTTTCTTT,CASSYGGALAEAFF,TRBJ1-1,TRBV6-5,.,.
TGCGCCAGCAGGCGGGGGGACCTCACAGATACGCAGTATTTT,CASRRGDLTDTQYF,TRBJ2-3,TRBV5-1,TRBD2,few
TGTGCCAGCAGAGGACAGGGGTACGAGCAGTACTTC,CASRGQGYEQYF,TRBJ2-7,TRBV28,TRBD1,.
TGTGCCAGCTCTGCCTGGGACAAGAACACTGAAGCTTTCTTT,CASSAWDKNTEAFF,TRBJ1-1,TRBV18,.,.
TGTTCCAGCAGCTTACAAACGGGACAGGGGAGTTCGATCCAGTACTTC,CSSSLQTGQGSSIQYF,TRBJ2-5,TRBV7-9,TRBD1,.
TGTGCCAGCAGCGCCCGGGCCGGGGGGACGCGAAACACCATATATTTT,CASSARAGGTRNTIYF,TRBJ1-3,TRBV9,.,few
TGTGCCATGGGACAGAGCACCGGGGAGCTGTTTTTT,CAMGQSTGELFF,TRBJ2-2,TRBV10-3,TRBD1,.
TGTGCCAGCAGCACCTACGAGCAGTACTTC,CASSTYEQYF,TRBJ2-7,TRBV2,.,.
TGTGCCAGCAGCGTAGAACGAAGAGGGACCGGGGAGCTGTTTTTT,CASSVERRGTGELFF,TRBJ2-2,TRBV9,.,.
TGTGCCTGGAGTGTAGGGGGCCTACCAATCAATGAGCAGTTCTTC,CAWSVGGLPINEQFF,TRBJ2-1,TRBV30,TRBD1,.
TGTGCCAGCAGCTTAGCGTGGAGGGCAGCCCGAGGTTCTGGAAACACCATATATTTT,CASSLAWRAARGSGNTIYF,TRBJ1-3,TRBV7-6,.,few
TGTGCCATCAGTGAACTCGGGACAGGGGGCGGAGTTGACGAGCAGTACTTC,CAISELGTGGGVDEQYF,TRBJ2-7,TRBV10-3,TRBD1,.
TGTGCCAGCGCACGGGGGAACACTGAAGCTTTCTTT,CASARGNTEAFF,TRBJ1-1,TRBV27,.,.
TGCGCCAGCAGCCCCGGTGCCCGGGAGACCCAGTACTTC,CASSPGARETQYF,TRBJ2-5,TRBV5-1,.,.
TGTGCCAGCAGCTTAGTAGGGACTTATGGCTACACCTTC,CASSLVGTYGYTF,TRBJ1-2,TRBV11-2,.,.
TGTGCCAGCAGCCGTACAAGCGGGAGTACCTACAATGAGCAGTTCTTC,CASSRTSGSTYNEQFF,TRBJ2-1,TRBV7-2,TRBD2,.
TGTGCCAGCAGTCTGTCGTATGATTCACCCCTCCACTTT,CASSLSYDSPLHF,TRBJ1-6,TRBV7-9,.,.
TGCGCCAGCAGCCAAGGTAGCGGTCGCTCCTACAATGAGCAGTTCTTC,CASSQGSGRSYNEQFF,TRBJ2-1,TRBV4-3,.,.
TGTGCCAGCAGTTTCAAAGGACAGGGGCCCACTGAAGCTTTCTTT,CASSFKGQGPTEAFF,TRBJ1-1,TRBV6-5,TRBD1,.
TGCAGCGCTCTCAGACAGGGCGGGGATGAAGCTTTCTTT,CSALRQGGDEAFF,TRBJ1-1,TRBV29-1,TRBD1,.
TGTGCCAGCGGGGGGACCTTCCCCTACGAGCAGTACTTC,CASGGTFPYEQYF,TRBJ2-7,TRBV5-8,.,.